This is a list of T cell receptor beta chains from one sample in a study of blood T cell repertoires in COVID-19. Sequenced by immunoSEQ multiplex PCR; TCRdb stores in-frame clones only, minus some. The sample holds around 63,000 clones, more than 70% seen once. Sequencing was carried out using peripheral blood. The receptors here all came from a man aged 60 to 69 with acute or convalescent COVID-19. CDR3s include the opening cysteine and the closing phenylalanine or tryptophan. The order of the fields is clone size, J gene, D gene, V gene, CDR3 protein, CDR3 DNA. The D gene is left open where the match is weak. Only part of the rows carry a size: once, few, many, or a class if the clone is expanded.

-,TRBJ1-2,-,TRBV30,CAWRERGGGYGYTF,TGTGCCTGGAGAGAGAGAGGGGGGGGCTATGGCTACACCTTC
-,TRBJ1-2,TRBD1,TRBV3-1/TRBV3-2,CASSPRGPDRKKVGYTF,TGTGCCAGCAGCCCTCGTGGGCCGGACAGGAAAAAAGTCGGCTACACCTTC
-,TRBJ2-5,TRBD1,TRBV4-3,CASSHDGTGFGSQTQYF,TGCGCCAGCAGCCACGATGGGACAGGGTTTGGGTCTCAGACCCAGTACTTC
-,TRBJ2-3,TRBD2,TRBV5-5,CASSYPRTSGGRSTDTQYF,TGTGCCAGCAGCTACCCCCGGACTAGCGGGGGGCGGAGCACAGATACGCAGTATTTT
once,TRBJ1-3,TRBD1,TRBV9,CASSAERGDRGGNTIYF,TGTGCCAGCAGCGCCGAACGGGGGGACAGGGGTGGAAACACCATATATTTT
-,TRBJ1-2,-,TRBV5-4,CASSLDGEYGYTF,TGTGCCAGCAGCTTGGATGGGGAGTATGGCTACACCTTC
once,TRBJ1-1,-,TRBV2,CASTAGGTTEAFF,TGTGCCAGCACCGCGGGCGGAACCACTGAAGCTTTCTTT
-,TRBJ2-3,TRBD1,TRBV29-1,CSVEPPTGTDTQYF,TGCAGCGTTGAACCCCCGACAGGGACCGATACGCAGTATTTT
few,TRBJ1-1,-,TRBV19,CASSITGLNTEAFF,TGTGCCAGTAGTATTACAGGTCTGAACACTGAAGCTTTCTTT
few,TRBJ1-5,-,TRBV19,CASSIAGNQPQHF,TGTGCCAGTAGTATCGCAGGGAATCAGCCCCAGCATTTT
-,TRBJ2-7,-,TRBV6-5,CASSYSHKSSYEQYF,TGTGCCAGCAGTTACAGTCATAAGAGCTCCTACGAGCAGTACTTC
few,TRBJ2-5,-,TRBV5-1,CASSSGLQGPQETQYF,TGCGCCAGCAGCTCGGGACTCCAGGGACCCCAAGAGACCCAGTACTTC
-,TRBJ1-4,TRBD1,TRBV7-8,CASSMRQGLGEKLFF,TGTGCCAGCAGCATGAGACAGGGCCTGGGTGAAAAACTGTTTTTT